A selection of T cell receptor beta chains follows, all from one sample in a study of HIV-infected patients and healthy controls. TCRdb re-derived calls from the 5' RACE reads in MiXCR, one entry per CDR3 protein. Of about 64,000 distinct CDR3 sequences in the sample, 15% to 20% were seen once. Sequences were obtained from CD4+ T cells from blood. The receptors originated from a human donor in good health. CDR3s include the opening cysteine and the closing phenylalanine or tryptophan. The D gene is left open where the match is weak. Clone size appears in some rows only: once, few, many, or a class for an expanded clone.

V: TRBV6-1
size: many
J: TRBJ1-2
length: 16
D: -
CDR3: CASSEYGDPANYGYTF
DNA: TGTGCCAGCAGTGAATATGGCGATCCAGCTAACTATGGCTACACCTTC

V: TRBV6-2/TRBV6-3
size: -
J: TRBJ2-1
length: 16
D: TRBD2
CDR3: CASSYHGLAGGDEQFF
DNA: TGTGCCAGCAGTTACCACGGACTAGCGGGAGGCGATGAGCAGTTCTTC

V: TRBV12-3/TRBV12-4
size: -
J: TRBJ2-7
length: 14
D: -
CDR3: CASSLIPNSYEQYF
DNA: TGTGCCAGCAGTTTAATTCCAAACTCCTACGAGCAGTACTTC

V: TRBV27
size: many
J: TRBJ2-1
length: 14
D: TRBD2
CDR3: CASKAGGPSNEQFF
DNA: TGTGCCAGCAAGGCGGGAGGGCCGAGCAATGAGCAGTTCTTC

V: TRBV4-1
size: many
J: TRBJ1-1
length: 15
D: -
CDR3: CASSQDDRQFTEAFF
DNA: TGCGCCAGCAGCCAAGATGATCGACAGTTCACTGAAGCTTTCTTT

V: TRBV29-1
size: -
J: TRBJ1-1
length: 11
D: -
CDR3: CSGVVTTEAFF
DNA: TGCAGCGGGGTTGTAACGACTGAAGCTTTCTTT

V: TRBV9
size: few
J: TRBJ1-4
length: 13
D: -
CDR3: CASSVAHNEKLFF
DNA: TGTGCCAGCAGCGTAGCCCACAATGAAAAACTGTTTTTT

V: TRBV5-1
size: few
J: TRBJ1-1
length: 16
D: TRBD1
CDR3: CASSPSTGGVGTEAFF
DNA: TGCGCCAGCAGCCCCTCCACAGGGGGAGTCGGCACTGAAGCTTTCTTT

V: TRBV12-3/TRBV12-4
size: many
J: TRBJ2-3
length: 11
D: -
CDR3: CASRITDSQYF
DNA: TGTGCCAGCAGGATAACCGATTCGCAGTATTTT

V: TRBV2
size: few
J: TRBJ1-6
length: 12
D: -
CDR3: CASSEGNSPLHF
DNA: TGTGCCAGCAGTGAGGGTAATTCACCCCTCCACTTT

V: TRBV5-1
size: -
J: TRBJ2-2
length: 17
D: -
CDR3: CASSLARGPTNTGELFF
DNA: TGCGCCAGCAGCTTGGCGAGGGGACCCACGAACACCGGGGAGCTGTTTTTT

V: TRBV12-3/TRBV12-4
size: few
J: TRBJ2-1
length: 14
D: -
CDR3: CASSTLESRSEQFF
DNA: TGTGCCAGCAGTACCCTGGAGAGCCGTAGTGAGCAGTTCTTC

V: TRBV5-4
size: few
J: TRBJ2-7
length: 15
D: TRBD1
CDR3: CASSFYRQGRHEQYF
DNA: TGTGCCAGCAGCTTCTACCGACAGGGGAGGCACGAGCAGTACTTC

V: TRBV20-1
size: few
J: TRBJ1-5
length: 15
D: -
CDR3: CSARETAGVVQPQHF
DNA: TGCAGTGCTAGAGAGACCGCAGGGGTGGTGCAGCCCCAGCATTTT

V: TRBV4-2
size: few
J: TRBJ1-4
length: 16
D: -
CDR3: CASSPADRSTNEKLFF
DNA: TGTGCCAGCAGCCCCGCTGACAGGTCAACTAATGAAAAACTGTTTTTT

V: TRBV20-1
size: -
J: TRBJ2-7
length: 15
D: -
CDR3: CSARDRVGVWYEQYF
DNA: TGCAGTGCTAGAGATCGGGTGGGAGTCTGGTACGAGCAGTACTTC

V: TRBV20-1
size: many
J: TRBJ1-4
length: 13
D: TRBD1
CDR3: CSALGQDNEKLFF
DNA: TGCAGTGCTTTGGGACAGGACAATGAAAAACTGTTTTTT

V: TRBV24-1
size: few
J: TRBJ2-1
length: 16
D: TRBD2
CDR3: CATSDLVTSGNNEQFF
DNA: TGTGCCACCAGTGATTTGGTCACTAGCGGAAACAATGAGCAGTTCTTC

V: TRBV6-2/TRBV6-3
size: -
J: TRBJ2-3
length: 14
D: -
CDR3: CASSFAGSTDTQYF
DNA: TGTGCCAGCAGTTTCGCAGGGTCCACAGATACGCAGTATTTT

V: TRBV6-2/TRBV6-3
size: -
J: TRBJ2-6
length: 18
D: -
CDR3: CASRPWTVDFSGANVLTF
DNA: TGTGCCAGCAGACCCTGGACCGTCGACTTCTCTGGGGCCAACGTCCTGACTTTC

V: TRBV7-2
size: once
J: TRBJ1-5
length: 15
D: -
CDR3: CASSLEGLGPGSQHF
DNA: TGTGCCAGCAGCTTAGAGGGTTTGGGGCCGGGCTCCCAGCATTTT

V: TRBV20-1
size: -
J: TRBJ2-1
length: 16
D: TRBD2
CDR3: CSGTGGRLAGGNEQFF
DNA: TGCAGTGGAACGGGAGGTAGACTAGCGGGAGGGAATGAGCAGTTCTTC

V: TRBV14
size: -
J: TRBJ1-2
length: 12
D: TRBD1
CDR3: CASSHGQGAYTF
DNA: TGTGCCAGCAGCCATGGACAGGGGGCATACACCTTC

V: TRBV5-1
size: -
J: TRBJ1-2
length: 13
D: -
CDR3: CASGTPPNYGYTF
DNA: TGCGCCAGCGGCACTCCGCCTAACTATGGCTACACCTTC

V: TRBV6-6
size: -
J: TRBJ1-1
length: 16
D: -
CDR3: CASSYLGPGKGTEAFF
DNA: TGTGCCAGCAGTTACCTAGGTCCGGGGAAGGGCACTGAAGCTTTCTTT

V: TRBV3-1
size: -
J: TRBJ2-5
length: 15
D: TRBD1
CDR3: CASSLRTGRLETQYF
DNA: TGTGCCAGCAGCCTACGGACAGGGAGGCTTGAGACCCAGTACTTC

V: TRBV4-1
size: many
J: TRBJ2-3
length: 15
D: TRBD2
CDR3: CASSPLAGSTDTQYF
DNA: TGCGCCAGCAGCCCACTAGCGGGAAGCACAGATACGCAGTATTTT

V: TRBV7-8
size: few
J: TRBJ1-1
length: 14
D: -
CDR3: CASSLRTENTEAFF
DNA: TGTGCCAGCAGCTTGCGGACGGAGAACACTGAAGCTTTCTTT

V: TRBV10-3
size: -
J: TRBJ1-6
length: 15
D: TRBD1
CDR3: CAISEPTGDNSPLHF
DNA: TGTGCCATCAGTGAGCCCACAGGGGACAATTCACCCCTCCACTTT

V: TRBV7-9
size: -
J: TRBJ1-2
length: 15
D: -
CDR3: CASSLGGAAIRGYTF
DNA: TGTGCCAGCAGCTTAGGGGGAGCGGCTATTCGTGGCTACACCTTC

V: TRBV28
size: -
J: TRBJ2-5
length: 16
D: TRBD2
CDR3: CASSLSRGLAVETQYF
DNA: TGTGCCAGCAGTCTATCGCGCGGACTAGCTGTAGAGACCCAGTACTTC

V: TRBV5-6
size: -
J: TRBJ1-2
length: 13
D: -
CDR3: CASSLSDGYGYTF
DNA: TGTGCCAGCAGCTTATCAGACGGCTATGGCTACACCTTC

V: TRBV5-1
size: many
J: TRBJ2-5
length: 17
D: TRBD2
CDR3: CASSLGLAGAAAETQYF
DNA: TGCGCCAGCAGCTTGGGACTAGCGGGGGCCGCCGCAGAGACCCAGTACTTC

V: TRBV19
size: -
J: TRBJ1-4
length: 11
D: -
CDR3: CASNLGEKLFF
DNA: TGTGCCAGTAATTTAGGTGAAAAACTGTTTTTT

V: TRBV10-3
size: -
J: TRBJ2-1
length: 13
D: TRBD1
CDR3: CAISTGGYNEQFF
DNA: TGTGCCATCAGCACAGGGGGCTACAATGAGCAGTTCTTC

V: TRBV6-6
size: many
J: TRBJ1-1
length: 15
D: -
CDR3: CASSYAGQSNTEAFF
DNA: TGTGCCAGCAGTTACGCAGGACAGTCAAACACTGAAGCTTTCTTT

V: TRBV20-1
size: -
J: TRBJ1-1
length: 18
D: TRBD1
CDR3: CSARVPGQAVRMNTEAFF
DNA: TGCAGTGCTAGAGTGCCGGGACAGGCCGTCCGGATGAACACTGAAGCTTTCTTT

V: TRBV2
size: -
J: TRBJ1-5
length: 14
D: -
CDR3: CASSETGMDQPQHF
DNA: TGTGCCAGCAGTGAAACAGGGATGGATCAGCCCCAGCATTTT

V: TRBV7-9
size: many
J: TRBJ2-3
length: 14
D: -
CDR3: CASSSSGPTDTQYF
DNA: TGTGCCAGCAGCTCCAGCGGTCCCACAGATACGCAGTATTTT

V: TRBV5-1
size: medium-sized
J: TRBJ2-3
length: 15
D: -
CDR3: CASSTDPNPTDTQYF
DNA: TGCGCCAGCAGCACCGACCCGAATCCCACAGATACGCAGTATTTT

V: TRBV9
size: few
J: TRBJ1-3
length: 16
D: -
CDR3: CASSVGGVLSGNTIYF
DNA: TGTGCCAGCAGCGTAGGAGGGGTTTTGTCTGGAAACACCATATATTTT

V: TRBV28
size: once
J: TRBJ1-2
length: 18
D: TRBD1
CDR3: CASSLRTSGGQGRKGYTF
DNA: TGTGCCAGCAGTTTACGAACTTCAGGGGGCCAAGGTCGGAAAGGCTACACCTTC

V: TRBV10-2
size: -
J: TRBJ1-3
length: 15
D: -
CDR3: CASSGSGNSGSTIYF
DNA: TGCGCCAGCAGTGGGAGTGGTAACTCTGGAAGCACCATATATTTT

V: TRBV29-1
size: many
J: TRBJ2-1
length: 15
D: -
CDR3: CSVEDPGYSSNEQFF
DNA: TGCAGCGTTGAAGATCCAGGGTACTCTAGCAATGAGCAGTTCTTC

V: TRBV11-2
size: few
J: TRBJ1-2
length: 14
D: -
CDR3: CASSLLQDGYGYTF
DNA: TGTGCCAGCAGCTTATTACAGGATGGGTATGGCTACACCTTC

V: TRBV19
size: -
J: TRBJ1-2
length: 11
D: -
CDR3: CASSIGYGYTF
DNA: TGTGCCAGTAGTATAGGGTATGGCTACACCTTC

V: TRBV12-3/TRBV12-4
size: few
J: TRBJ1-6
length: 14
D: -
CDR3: CASSLDLRESPLHF
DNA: TGTGCCAGCAGTTTAGATTTGAGGGAGTCACCCCTCCACTTT

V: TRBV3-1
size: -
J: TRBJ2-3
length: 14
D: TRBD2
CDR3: CASGPGGPGDTQYF
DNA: TGTGCCAGCGGTCCGGGAGGGCCCGGAGATACGCAGTATTTT

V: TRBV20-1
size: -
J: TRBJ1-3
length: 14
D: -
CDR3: CSALAPNSGNTIYF
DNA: TGCAGTGCCCTCGCGCCGAACTCTGGAAACACCATATATTTT

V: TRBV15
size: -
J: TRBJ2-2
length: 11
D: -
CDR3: CASSTSGELFF
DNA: TGTGCCAGCAGCACCTCGGGAGAGCTGTTTTTT

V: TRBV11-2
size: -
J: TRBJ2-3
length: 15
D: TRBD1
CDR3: CASSLTGDIIDTQYF
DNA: TGTGCCAGCAGCTTGACAGGGGATATTATAGATACGCAGTATTTT

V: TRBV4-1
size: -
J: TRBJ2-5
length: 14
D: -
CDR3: CASSQVARGETQYF
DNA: TGCGCCAGCAGCCAAGTTGCCAGAGGGGAGACCCAGTACTTC

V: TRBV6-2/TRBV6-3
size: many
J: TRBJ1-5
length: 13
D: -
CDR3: CASTEGYNQPQHF
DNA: TGTGCCAGCACGGAAGGGTACAATCAGCCCCAGCATTTT

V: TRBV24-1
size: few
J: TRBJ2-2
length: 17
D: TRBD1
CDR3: CATGGTGDYGDTGELFF
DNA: TGTGCCACGGGCGGGACAGGGGATTATGGGGACACCGGGGAGCTGTTTTTT

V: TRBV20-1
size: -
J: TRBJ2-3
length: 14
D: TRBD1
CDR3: CSASADRVSDTQYF
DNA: TGCAGTGCTAGCGCTGACAGGGTCTCAGATACGCAGTATTTT